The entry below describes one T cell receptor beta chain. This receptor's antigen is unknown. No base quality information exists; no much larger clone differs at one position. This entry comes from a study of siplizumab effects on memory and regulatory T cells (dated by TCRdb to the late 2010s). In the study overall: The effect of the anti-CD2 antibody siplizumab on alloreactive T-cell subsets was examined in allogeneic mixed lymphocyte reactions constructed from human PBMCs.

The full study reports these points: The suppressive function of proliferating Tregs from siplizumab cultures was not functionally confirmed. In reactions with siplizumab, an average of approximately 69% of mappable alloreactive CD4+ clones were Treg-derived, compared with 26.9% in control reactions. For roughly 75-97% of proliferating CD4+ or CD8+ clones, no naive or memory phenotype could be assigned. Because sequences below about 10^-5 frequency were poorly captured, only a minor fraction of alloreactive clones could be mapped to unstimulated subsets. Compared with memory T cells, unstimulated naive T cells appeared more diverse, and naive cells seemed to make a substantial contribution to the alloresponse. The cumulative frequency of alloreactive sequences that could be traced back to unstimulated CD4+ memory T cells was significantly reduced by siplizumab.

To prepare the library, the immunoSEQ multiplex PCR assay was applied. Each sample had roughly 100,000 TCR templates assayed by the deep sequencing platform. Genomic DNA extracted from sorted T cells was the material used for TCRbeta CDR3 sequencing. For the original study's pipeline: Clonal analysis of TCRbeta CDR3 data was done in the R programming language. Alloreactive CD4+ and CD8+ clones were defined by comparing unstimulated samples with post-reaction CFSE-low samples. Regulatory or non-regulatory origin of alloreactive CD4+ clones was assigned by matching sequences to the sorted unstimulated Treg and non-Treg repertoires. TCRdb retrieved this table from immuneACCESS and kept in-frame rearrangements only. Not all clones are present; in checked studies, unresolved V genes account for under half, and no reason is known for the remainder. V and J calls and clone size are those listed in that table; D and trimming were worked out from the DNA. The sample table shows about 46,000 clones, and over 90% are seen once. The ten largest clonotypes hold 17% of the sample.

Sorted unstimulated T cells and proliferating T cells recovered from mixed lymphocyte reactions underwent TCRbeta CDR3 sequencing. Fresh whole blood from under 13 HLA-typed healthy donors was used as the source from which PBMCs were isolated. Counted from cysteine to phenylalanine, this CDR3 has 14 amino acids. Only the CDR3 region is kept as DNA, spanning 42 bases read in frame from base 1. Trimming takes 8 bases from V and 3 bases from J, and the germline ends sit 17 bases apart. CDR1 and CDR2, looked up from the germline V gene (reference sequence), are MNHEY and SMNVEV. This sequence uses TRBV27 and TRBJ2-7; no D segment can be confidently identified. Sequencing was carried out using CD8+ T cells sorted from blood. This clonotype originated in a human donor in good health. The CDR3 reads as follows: CASAPSGPDYEQYF. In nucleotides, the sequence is TGTGCCAGCGCTCCTTCCGGACCGGACTACGAGCAGTACTTC.